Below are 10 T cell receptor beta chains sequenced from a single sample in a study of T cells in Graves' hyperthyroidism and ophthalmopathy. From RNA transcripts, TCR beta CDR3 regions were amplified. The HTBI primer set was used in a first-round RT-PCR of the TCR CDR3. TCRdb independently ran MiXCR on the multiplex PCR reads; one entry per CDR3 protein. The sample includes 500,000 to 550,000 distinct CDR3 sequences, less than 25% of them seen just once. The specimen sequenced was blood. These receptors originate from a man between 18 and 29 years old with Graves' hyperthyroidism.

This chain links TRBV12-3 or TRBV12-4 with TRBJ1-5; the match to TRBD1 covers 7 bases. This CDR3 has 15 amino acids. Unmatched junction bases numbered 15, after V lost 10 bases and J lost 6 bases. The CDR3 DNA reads TGTGCCACCGCTCCTTCGACAGGGAGGGGTCAGCCCCAGCATTTT. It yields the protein CATAPSTGRGQPQHF.

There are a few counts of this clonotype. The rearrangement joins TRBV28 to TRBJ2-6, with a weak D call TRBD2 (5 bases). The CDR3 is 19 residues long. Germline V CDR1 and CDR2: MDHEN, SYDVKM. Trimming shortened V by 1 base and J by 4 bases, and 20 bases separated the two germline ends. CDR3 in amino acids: CASSLYPPGGFYGANVLTF. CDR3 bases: TGTGCCAGCAGTTTATACCCCCCCGGAGGATTCTACGGGGCCAACGTCCTGACTTTC. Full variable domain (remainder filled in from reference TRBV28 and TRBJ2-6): DVKVTQSSRYLVKRTGEKVFLECVQDMDHENMFWYRQDPGLGLRLIYFSYDVKMKEKGDIPEGYSVSREKKERFSLILESASTNQTSMYLCASSLYPPGGFYGANVLTFGAGSRLTVL.

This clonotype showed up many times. CDR3 loop: CASGKMAGTFAFF. DNA of the CDR3: TGTGCCAGCGGGAAGATGGCAGGGACGTTTGCTTTCTTT. V gene TRBV6-1 combines with J gene TRBJ1-1; tentative D call: TRBD1 (5 bases). The CDR3 contains 13 residues. Trimming stripped 8 bases from V and 11 bases from J, with 21 bases between. Germline assignment: CDR1 MNHNS and CDR2 SASEGT.

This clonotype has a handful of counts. The CDR3 sequence: CASSLGGTSTYEQYF. The CDR3 DNA reads as TGTGCCAGCAGCTTAGGAGGGACTTCTACCTACGAGCAGTACTTC. J is TRBJ2-7 and V is TRBV7-8, with D possibly matching TRBD2 (6 bases). The CDR3 is 15 residues long. The ends were cut back, 1 base at V and 2 bases at J, with 12 bases in the middle. CDR1 is SGHVS and CDR2 is FQNEAQ in the germline V gene.

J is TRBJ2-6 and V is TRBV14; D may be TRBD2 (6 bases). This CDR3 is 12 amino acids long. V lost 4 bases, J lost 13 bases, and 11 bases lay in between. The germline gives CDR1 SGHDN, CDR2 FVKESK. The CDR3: CASSRDRGVLTF. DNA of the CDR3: TGTGCCAGCAGCCGCGACCGGGGGGTCCTGACTTTC. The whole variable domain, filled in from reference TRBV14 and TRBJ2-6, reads EAGVTQFPSHSVIEKGQTVTLRCDPISGHDNLYWYRRVMGKEIKFLLHFVKESKQDESGMPNNRFLAERTGGTYSTLKVQPAELEDSGVYFCASSRDRGVLTFGAGSRLTVL.

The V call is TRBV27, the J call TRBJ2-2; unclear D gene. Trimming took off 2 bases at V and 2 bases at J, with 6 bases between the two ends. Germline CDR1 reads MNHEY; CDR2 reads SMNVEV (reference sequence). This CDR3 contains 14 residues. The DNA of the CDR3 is TGTGCCAGCAGTTTACAGGTTAACACCGGGGAGCTGTTTTTT. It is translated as CASSLQVNTGELFF.

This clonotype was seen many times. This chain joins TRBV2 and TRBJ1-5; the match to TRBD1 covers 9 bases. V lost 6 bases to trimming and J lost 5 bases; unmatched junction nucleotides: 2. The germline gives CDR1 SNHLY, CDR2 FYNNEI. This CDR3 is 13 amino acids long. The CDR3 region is CASRTGGDQPQHF. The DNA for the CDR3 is TGTGCCAGCAGGACAGGGGGTGATCAGCCCCAGCATTTT.

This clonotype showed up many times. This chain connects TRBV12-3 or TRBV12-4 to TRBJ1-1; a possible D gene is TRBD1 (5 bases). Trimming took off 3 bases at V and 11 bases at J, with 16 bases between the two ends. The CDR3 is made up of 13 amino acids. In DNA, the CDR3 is TGTGCCAGCAGTTTCGGGGGGGTAGGAATGGCTTTCTTT. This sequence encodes CASSFGGVGMAFF.

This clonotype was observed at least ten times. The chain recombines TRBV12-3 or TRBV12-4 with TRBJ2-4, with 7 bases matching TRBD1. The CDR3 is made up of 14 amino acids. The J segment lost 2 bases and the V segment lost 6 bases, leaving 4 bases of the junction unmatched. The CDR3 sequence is CASRQTGSKNIQYF. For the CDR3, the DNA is TGTGCCAGCAGGCAGACAGGGTCCAAAAACATTCAGTACTTC.

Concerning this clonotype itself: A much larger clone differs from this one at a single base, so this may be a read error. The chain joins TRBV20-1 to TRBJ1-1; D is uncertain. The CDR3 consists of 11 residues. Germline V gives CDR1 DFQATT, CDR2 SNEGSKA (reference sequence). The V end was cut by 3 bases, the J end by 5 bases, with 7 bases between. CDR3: CSASSQTEAFF. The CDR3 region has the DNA TGCAGTGCTAGTTCACAGACTGAAGCTTTCTTT.